This T cell receptor beta chain was sequenced for a study of shared clonotypes between healthy human individuals. Data came from immunoSEQ multiplex PCR; TCRdb stores just in-frame clones and leaves some out. There are 1.4 million or so clones in the sample; 98% to 99% occur only once, and around 0.38% lies in the top ten. Germline V gene sequence: CDR1 SNHLY, CDR2 FYNNEI. J lost 4 bases, V lost 8 bases, and 11 bases had no gene match. The CDR3 length is 15 residues. The sequence was collected from a man aged 25-40 years in good health. The source material was naive CD4+ T cells sorted from blood. As to subset: CD45RA+ positively selected. The chain carries TRBV2 and TRBJ1-2, with 9 bases fitting TRBD1. CDR3 in amino acids: CASGDREPSVYGYTF. CDR3 coding DNA: TGTGCCAGCGGGGACAGGGAGCCGTCCGTCTATGGCTACACCTTC.